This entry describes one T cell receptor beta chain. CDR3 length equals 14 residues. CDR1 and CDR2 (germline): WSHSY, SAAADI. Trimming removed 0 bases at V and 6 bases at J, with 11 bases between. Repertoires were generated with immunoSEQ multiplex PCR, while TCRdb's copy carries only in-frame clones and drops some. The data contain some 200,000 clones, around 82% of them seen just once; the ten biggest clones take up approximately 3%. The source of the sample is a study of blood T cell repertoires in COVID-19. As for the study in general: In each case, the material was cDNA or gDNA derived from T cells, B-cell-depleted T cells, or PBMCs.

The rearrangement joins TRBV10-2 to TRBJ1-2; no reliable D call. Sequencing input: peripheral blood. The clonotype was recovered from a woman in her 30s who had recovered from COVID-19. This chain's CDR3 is CASSESKLRNGYTF. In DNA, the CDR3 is TGCGCCAGCAGTGAGTCGAAACTAAGGAATGGCTACACCTTC.